This TCR beta chain derives from a study of blood T cells in healthy people across ages. Sample-barcoded 5' priming and a J-beta primer mix drove a second PCR of roughly 6 to 12 cycles. The authors tagged each cDNA molecule using a template-switch adaptor with 12 random nucleotides. From the 5' RACE reads, TCRdb called clonotypes with MiXCR, one entry per CDR3 protein. The data show about 1.4 million distinct CDR3 sequences, approximately 59% seen once. There were healthy Caucasian individuals from Russia, aged roughly 6 to 90, serving as donors. The CDR3 covers 12 residues. Trimming removed 4 bases at V and 8 bases at J, with 11 bases between. The V gene's germline CDR1 is SQVTM and CDR2 ANQGSEA.

The sequencing input was blood. The J gene is TRBJ1-4, the V gene TRBV29-1; a possible D gene is TRBD1 (6 bases). The TCR was taken from a man younger than 35 in good health. In DNA form, the CDR3 reads TGCAGCGTTGTACAGGGAGGAGAAAAACTGTTTTTT. Its translation is CSVVQGGEKLFF.